The following is a T cell receptor beta chain sequence with its context. The antigen is not known. This CDR3 region has 14 residues. V was clipped by 3 bases and J by 4 bases; unmatched bases: 2. Germline-derived CDR1 and CDR2 are SEHNR and FQNEAQ (reference sequence). This entry comes from a study of cytomegalovirus exposure and HLA in healthy donors. Study-wide findings and caveats: Clonal expansion was found to be greater in HLA-associated TCR beta chains than in equally common others in a later analysis.

The PCR employed 60 Vbeta primers together with 13 Jbeta primers. Method: immunoSEQ multiplex PCR; TCRdb's copy keeps in-frame clones and lacks some. The data contain about 34,000 clones, about 80% of them singletons. This TCR came from a woman aged 18-35 years in good health and CMV-seropositive. This chain uses TRBV7-9 with TRBJ2-7, with 11 bases lining up with TRBD1. The specimen was PBMCs. The CDR3 nucleotides are TGTGCCAGCAGCTTGGGACAGGGGGATTACGAGCAGTACTTC. Translating gives CASSLGQGDYEQYF.